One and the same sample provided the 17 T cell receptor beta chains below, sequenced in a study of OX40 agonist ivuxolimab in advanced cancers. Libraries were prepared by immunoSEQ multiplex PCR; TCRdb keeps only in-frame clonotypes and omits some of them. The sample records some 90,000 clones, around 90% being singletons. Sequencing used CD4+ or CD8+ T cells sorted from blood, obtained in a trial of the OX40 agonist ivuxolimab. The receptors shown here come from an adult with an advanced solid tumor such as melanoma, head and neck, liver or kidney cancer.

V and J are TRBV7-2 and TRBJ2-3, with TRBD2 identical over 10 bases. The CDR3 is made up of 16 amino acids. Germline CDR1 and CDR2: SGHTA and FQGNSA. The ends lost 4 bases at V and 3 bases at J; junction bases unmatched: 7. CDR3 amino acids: CASSSRAGGRTDTQYF. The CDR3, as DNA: TGTGCCAGCAGCTCCCGAGCGGGAGGGCGGACAGATACGCAGTATTTT.

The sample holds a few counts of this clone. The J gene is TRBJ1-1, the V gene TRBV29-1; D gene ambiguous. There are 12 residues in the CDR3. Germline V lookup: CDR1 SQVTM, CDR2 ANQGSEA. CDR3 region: CSSKGPGTEAFF. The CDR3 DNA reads TGCAGTTCAAAAGGCCCGGGAACTGAAGCTTTCTTT.

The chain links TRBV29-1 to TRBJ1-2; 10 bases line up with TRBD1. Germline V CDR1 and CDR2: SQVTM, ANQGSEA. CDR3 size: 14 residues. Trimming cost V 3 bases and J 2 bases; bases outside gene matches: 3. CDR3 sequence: CSVERDRGNYGYTF. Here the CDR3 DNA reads TGCAGCGTTGAGCGGGACAGGGGAAACTATGGCTACACCTTC.

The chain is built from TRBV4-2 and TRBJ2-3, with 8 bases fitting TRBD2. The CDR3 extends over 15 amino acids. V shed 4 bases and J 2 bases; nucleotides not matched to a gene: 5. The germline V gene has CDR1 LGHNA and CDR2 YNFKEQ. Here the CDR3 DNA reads TGTGCCAGCAGCCTTTTAGCGGGAATCACAGATACGCAGTATTTT. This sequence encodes CASSLLAGITDTQYF.

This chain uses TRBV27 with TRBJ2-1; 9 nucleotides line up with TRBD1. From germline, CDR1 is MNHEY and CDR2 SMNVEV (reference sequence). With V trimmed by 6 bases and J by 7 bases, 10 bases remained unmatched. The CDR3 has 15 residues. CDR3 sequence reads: CASRNPGTGRNEQFF. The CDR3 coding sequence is TGTGCCAGCAGAAATCCCGGGACAGGGAGGAATGAGCAGTTCTTC.

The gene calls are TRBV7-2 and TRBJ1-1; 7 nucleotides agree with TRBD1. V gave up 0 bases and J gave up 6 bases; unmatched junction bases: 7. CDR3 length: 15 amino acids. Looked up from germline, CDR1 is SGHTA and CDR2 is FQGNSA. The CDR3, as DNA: TGTGCCAGCAGCTTAGCGCTCAGGGGGGTCGCTGAAGCTTTCTTT. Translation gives CASSLALRGVAEAFF.

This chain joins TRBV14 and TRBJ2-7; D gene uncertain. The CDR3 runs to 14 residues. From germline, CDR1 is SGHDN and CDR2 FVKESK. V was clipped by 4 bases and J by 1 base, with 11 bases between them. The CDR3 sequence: CASSLSGWSYEQYF. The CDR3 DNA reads TGTGCCAGCAGCCTTTCCGGGTGGTCCTACGAGCAGTACTTC.

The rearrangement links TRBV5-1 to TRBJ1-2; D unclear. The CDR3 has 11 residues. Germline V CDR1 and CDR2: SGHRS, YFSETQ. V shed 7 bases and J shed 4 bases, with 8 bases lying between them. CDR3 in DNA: TGCGCCAGCGGAGGGATCTATGGCTACACCTTC. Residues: CASGGIYGYTF.

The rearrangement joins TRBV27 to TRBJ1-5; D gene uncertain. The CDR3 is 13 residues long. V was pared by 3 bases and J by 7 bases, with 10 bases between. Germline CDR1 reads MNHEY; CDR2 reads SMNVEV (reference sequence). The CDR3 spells CASSLREGQPQHF. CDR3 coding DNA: TGTGCCAGCAGTTTGAGGGAGGGCCAGCCCCAGCATTTT.

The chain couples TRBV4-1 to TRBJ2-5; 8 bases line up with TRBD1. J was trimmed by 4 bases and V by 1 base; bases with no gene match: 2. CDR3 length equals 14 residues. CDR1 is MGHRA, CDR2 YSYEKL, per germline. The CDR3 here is CASSQVGQGETQYF. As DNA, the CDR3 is TGCGCCAGCAGCCAAGTCGGACAGGGAGAGACCCAGTACTTC.

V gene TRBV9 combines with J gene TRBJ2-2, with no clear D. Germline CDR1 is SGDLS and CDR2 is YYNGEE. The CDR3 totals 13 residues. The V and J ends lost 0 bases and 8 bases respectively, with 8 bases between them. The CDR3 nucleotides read TGTGCCAGCAGCGTAGTAGGAACTGGGGAGCTGTTTTTT. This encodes CASSVVGTGELFF.

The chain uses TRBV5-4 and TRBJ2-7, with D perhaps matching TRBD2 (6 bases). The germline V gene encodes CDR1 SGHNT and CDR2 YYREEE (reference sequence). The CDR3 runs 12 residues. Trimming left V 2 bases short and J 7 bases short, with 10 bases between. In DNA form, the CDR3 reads TGTGCCAGCAGCTTTAATCGGGGGGAGCAGTACTTC. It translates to CASSFNRGEQYF.

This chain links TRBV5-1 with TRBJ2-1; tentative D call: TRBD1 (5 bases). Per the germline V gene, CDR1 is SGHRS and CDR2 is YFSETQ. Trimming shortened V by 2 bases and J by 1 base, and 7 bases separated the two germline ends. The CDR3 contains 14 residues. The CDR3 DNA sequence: TGCGCCAGCAGCTTAAGACAGTCCTACAATGAGCAGTTCTTC. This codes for CASSLRQSYNEQFF.

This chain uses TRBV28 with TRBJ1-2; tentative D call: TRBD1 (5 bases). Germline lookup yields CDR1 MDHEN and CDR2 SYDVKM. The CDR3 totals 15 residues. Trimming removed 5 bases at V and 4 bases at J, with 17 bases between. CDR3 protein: CASSPIRDGLYGYTF. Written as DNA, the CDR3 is TGTGCCAGCAGTCCAATCCGGGACGGACTCTATGGCTACACCTTC.

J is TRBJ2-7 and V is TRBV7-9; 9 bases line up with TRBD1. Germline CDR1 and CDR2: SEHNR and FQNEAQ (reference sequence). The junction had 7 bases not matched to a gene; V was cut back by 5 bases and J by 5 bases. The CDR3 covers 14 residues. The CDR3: CASSLTGGFDEQYF. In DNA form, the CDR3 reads TGTGCCAGCAGCCTAACAGGGGGCTTTGACGAGCAGTACTTC.

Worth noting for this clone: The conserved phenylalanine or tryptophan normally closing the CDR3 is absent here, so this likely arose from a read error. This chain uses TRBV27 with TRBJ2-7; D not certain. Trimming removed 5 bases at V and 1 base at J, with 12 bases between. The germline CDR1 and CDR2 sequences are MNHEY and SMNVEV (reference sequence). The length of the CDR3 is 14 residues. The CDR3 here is CASSPQGLSYEQYL. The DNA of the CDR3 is TGTGCCAGCAGTCCCCAAGGATTATCCTACGAGCAGTACCTC.

The CDR3 DNA reads as TGTGCCAGCAGCTTTCGACCGACACCCGGGGAGCTGTTTTTT. Protein sequence: CASSFRPTPGELFF. The chain joins TRBV7-2 to TRBJ2-2; D unresolved. Trimming took 3 bases from V and 6 from J, leaving 11 bases between them. Germline CDR1 SGHTA, CDR2 FQGNSA. This CDR3 is 14 amino acids long.